A single sample gave rise to the 23 T cell receptor beta chains below, sequenced in a study of early stage breast cancer tumors. The protocol was immunoSEQ multiplex PCR, while the TCRdb copy is restricted to in-frame clones and leaves out a portion. The profile shows 50,000 or so clones, roughly 84% of them singletons. The specimen was blood. These receptors originate from a person aged 45 to 60 with breast cancer.

This clone turned up a few times. Mismatch with germline at one junction end may stem from a read error. This chain uses TRBV7-2 with TRBJ1-6; no clear D. Looked up from germline, CDR1 is SGHTA and CDR2 is FQGNSA. The CDR3 has 13 residues. CDR3 loop: CASSLAYISPLHF. Written as DNA, the CDR3 is TGTGCCAGCAGCTTAGCGTATATTTCACCCCTCCACTTT.

The chain carries TRBV9 and TRBJ2-6, with D possibly TRBD1 on 5 matching bases. Germline-derived CDR1 and CDR2 are SGDLS and YYNGEE. There are 20 residues in the CDR3. V lost 0 bases, J lost 4 bases, and 23 bases lay in between. In DNA, the CDR3 is TGTGCCAGCAGCGTAGATCCTGGCAGGGAAGTATTAAGAGGGGCCAACGTCCTGACTTTC. As protein: CASSVDPGREVLRGANVLTF. The whole variable domain, filled in from reference TRBV9 and TRBJ2-6, reads DSGVTQTPKHLITATGQRVTLRCSPRSGDLSVYWYQQSLDQGLQFLIQYYNGEERAKGNILERFSAQQFPDLHSELNLSSLELGDSALYFCASSVDPGREVLRGANVLTFGAGSRLTVL.

The chain employs TRBV4-3 and TRBJ2-2, with no clear D. This CDR3 is built from 14 residues. The germline V and J ends were trimmed by 3 bases and 5 bases, with 10 bases remaining between them. In germline, CDR1 is LGHNA, CDR2 YSLEER. The CDR3 DNA is TGCGCCAGCAGCCACCTAGACGGGACCGGGGAGCTGTTTTTT. This codes for CASSHLDGTGELFF.

The chain employs TRBV15 and TRBJ2-1; D is perhaps TRBD1 (5 bases). The CDR3 covers 15 residues. Looked up from germline, CDR1 is LNHNV and CDR2 is YYDKDF (reference sequence). The V end lost 3 bases, the J end lost 2 bases, and 11 bases lay between the germline ends. The CDR3 DNA reads as TGTGCCACCAGCAGGAGACAGTCGACCTACAATGAGCAGTTCTTC. This translates into CATSRRQSTYNEQFF. Full variable domain (remainder filled in from reference TRBV15 and TRBJ2-1): DAMVIQNPRYQVTQFGKPVTLSCSQTLNHNVMYWYQQKSSQAPKLLFHYYDKDFNNEADTPDNFQSRRPNTSFCFLDIRSPGLGDTAMYLCATSRRQSTYNEQFFGPGTRLTVL.

V gene TRBV11-1 combines with J gene TRBJ2-7; TRBD1 might be the D (6 bases). The CDR3 runs 14 residues. Trimming shortened V by 3 bases and J by 4 bases, and 13 bases separated the two germline ends. Germline V gives CDR1 SGHAT, CDR2 FQDESV (reference sequence). In DNA form, the CDR3 reads TGTGCCAGCAGCTTCAGGGGCCCGACTTACGAGCAGTACTTC. This codes for CASSFRGPTYEQYF.

This clone came up once. The rearrangement joins TRBV28 to TRBJ2-2; D is uncertain. Trimming took 6 bases from V and 4 from J, leaving 15 bases between them. Germline V gene data show CDR1 as MDHEN and CDR2 as SYDVKM. The CDR3 sequence is 15 residues long. CDR3 in DNA: TGTGCCAGCAGCCGGCCGACTGGTGGCACCGGGGAGCTGTTTTTT. Translating gives CASSRPTGGTGELFF.

The chain uses TRBV6-6 and TRBJ1-1; 10 nucleotides match TRBD1. CDR3 size: 15 residues. CDR1 MNHNY and CDR2 SVGAGI come from the germline V gene (reference sequence). The V segment lost 5 bases and the J segment 2 bases; nucleotides outside the gene matches: 5. The CDR3 here is CASSARTGGNTEAFF. The CDR3 coding sequence is TGTGCCAGCAGTGCCAGGACAGGGGGAAACACTGAAGCTTTCTTT.

This clone was found once. This rearrangement joins TRBV10-2 to TRBJ1-1; D is uncertain. Germline assignment: CDR1 WSHSY and CDR2 SAAADI. V dropped 6 bases and J dropped 1 base, with 9 bases sitting between them. CDR3 length equals 13 residues. CDR3 DNA: TGCGCCAGCAGGCATGGGTCGAACACTGAAGCTTTCTTT. Translating it yields CASRHGSNTEAFF.

This clone showed up just once. The chain employs TRBV7-3 and TRBJ2-3; D could derive from TRBD1 or TRBD2 (5 bases each). The CDR3 is 16 residues long. V gave up 1 base and J gave up 3 bases, with 14 bases separating them. The germline CDR1 and CDR2 sequences are SGHTA and FQGTGA. CDR3 sequence reads: CASSLNTGKGTDTQYF. CDR3 DNA sequence: TGTGCCAGCAGCTTAAATACGGGGAAGGGGACAGATACGCAGTATTTT. Full variable domain (remainder filled in from reference TRBV7-3 and TRBJ2-3): GAGVSQTPSNKVTEKGKYVELRCDPISGHTALYWYRQSLGQGPEFLIYFQGTGAADDSGLPNDRFFAVRPEGSVSTLKIQRTERGDSAVYLCASSLNTGKGTDTQYFGPGTRLTVL.

This clone was seen once. This chain connects TRBV30 to TRBJ2-5, with 7 positions matching TRBD1. The CDR3 contains 16 residues. The ends lost 3 bases at V and 0 bases at J; junction bases unmatched: 10. Germline CDR1 and CDR2: GTSNPN and SVGIG (reference sequence). CDR3 protein: CAWREGQNWYQETQYF. The CDR3 nucleotides read TGTGCCTGGAGAGAGGGACAGAATTGGTACCAAGAGACCCAGTACTTC.

This rearrangement joins TRBV28 to TRBJ2-1; perhaps TRBD1 as D (6 bases). CDR3 length: 15 residues. The ends were cut back, 7 bases at V and 0 bases at J, with 13 bases in the middle. CDR1 MDHEN and CDR2 SYDVKM come from the germline V gene. The CDR3 spells CASKTGISSYNEQFF. The CDR3 bases are TGTGCCAGCAAGACAGGTATTAGCTCCTACAATGAGCAGTTCTTC. Full variable domain (outside the CDR3, taken from reference TRBV28 and TRBJ2-1): DVKVTQSSRYLVKRTGEKVFLECVQDMDHENMFWYRQDPGLGLRLIYFSYDVKMKEKGDIPEGYSVSREKKERFSLILESASTNQTSMYLCASKTGISSYNEQFFGPGTRLTVL.

The chain links TRBV28 to TRBJ2-5, with D tentatively TRBD2 (5 bases). The germline V gene has CDR1 MDHEN and CDR2 SYDVKM. The V and J ends lost 5 bases and 5 bases respectively, with 18 bases between them. The CDR3 runs 15 residues. The CDR3 protein is CASSPGLAYVETQYF. The CDR3 DNA reads TGTGCCAGCAGTCCTGGACTCGCCTACGTGGAGACCCAGTACTTC.

The rearrangement uses TRBV4-1 and TRBJ2-2; 9 nucleotides line up with TRBD2. This CDR3 is built from 17 residues. Germline V gene sequence: CDR1 MGHRA, CDR2 YSYEKL. The J segment lost 1 base and the V segment lost 4 bases, leaving 7 bases of the junction unmatched. CDR3 coding DNA: TGCGCCAGCAGCCTTAGCGGGAGCGGAGGGAACACCGGGGAGCTGTTTTTT. This encodes CASSLSGSGGNTGELFF.

The chain joins TRBV11-2 to TRBJ2-7; D is perhaps TRBD1 or TRBD2 (6 bases each). Germline V CDR1 and CDR2: SGHAT, FQNNGV. Trimming removed 5 bases at V and 5 bases at J, with 13 bases between. This CDR3 region has 13 residues. The CDR3 DNA reads as TGTGCCAGCAGCACCTTTGGGGGGCACGAGCAGTACTTC. It specifies CASSTFGGHEQYF. The full variable domain, its missing parts supplied by reference TRBV11-2 and TRBJ2-7, is EAGVAQSPRYKIIEKRQSVAFWCNPISGHATLYWYQQILGQGPKLLIQFQNNGVVDDSQLPKDRFSAERLKGVDSTLKIQPAKLEDSAVYLCASSTFGGHEQYFGPGTRLTVT.

The chain uses TRBV10-1 and TRBJ2-2, with 9 bases aligning to TRBD1. V shed 5 bases, J shed 5 bases, and the junction held 6 bases outside the gene matches. CDR3 length: 15 residues. From germline, CDR1 is WNHNN and CDR2 SYGVQD (reference sequence). CDR3 in DNA: TGCGCCAGCAGTTTGACAGGGGGTGCGACCGGGGAGCTGTTTTTT. It translates to CASSLTGGATGELFF.

The genes are TRBV23-1 and TRBJ1-1; D is perhaps TRBD1 (5 bases). TRBV23-1 is identified as an open reading frame with a role that is uncertain. CDR3 length equals 15 residues. The germline V and J ends were trimmed by 2 bases and 5 bases, with 15 bases remaining between them. CDR3 region: CASSQKFRGGTEAFF. CDR3 bases: TGCGCCAGCAGTCAAAAATTTAGGGGAGGTACTGAAGCTTTCTTT.

This clone came up a few times. The chain links TRBV4-1 to TRBJ1-1; D unresolved. This CDR3 spans 13 amino acids. Trimming left V 2 bases short and J 3 bases short, with 7 bases between. Germline CDR1 MGHRA, CDR2 YSYEKL. This CDR3 reads CASSQLRDTEAFF. The CDR3 coding sequence is TGCGCCAGCAGCCAATTGCGGGACACTGAAGCTTTCTTT.

This sequence joins TRBV7-8 and TRBJ2-3, with TRBD2 matching over 9 bases. From germline, CDR1 is SGHVS and CDR2 FQNEAQ. This CDR3 comprises 15 residues. V lost 8 bases and J lost 6; bases outside the gene matches: 12. The CDR3 nucleotides are TGTGCCAGCGCTGGACGGTCTAGCGGGATGGATACGCAGTATTTT. This encodes CASAGRSSGMDTQYF.

The rearrangement uses TRBV19 and TRBJ2-7; D call uncertain. V lost 6 bases and J lost 1, with 16 bases in between. CDR1 is LNHDA and CDR2 is SQIVND in the germline V gene (reference sequence). This CDR3 spans 15 amino acids. The CDR3 DNA reads as TGTGCCAGTAGAGGCCGAACCGACCATTCCTACGAGCAGTACTTC. Amino acids: CASRGRTDHSYEQYF.

For the CDR3, the DNA is TGTGCCAGCAGCCGGGCTGGGGTTGAAGATACGCAGTATTTT. This sequence encodes CASSRAGVEDTQYF. The J gene is TRBJ2-3, the V gene TRBV4-2; no firm D call. Germline values: CDR1 LGHNA, CDR2 YNFKEQ. CDR3 size: 14 residues. The ends were cut back, 4 bases at V and 5 bases at J, with 13 bases in the middle.

The chain carries TRBV11-2 and TRBJ2-1; TRBD2 is a possible D gene (5 bases). This CDR3 spans 12 amino acids. V lost 1 base and J 14 bases, leaving 12 bases between the germline ends. Germline CDR1 reads SGHAT; CDR2 reads FQNNGV. CDR3 amino acids: CASSLAGNVKFF. For the CDR3, the DNA is TGTGCCAGCAGCTTAGCCGGGAATGTTAAGTTCTTC.

This chain uses TRBV7-9 with TRBJ1-1; D is perhaps TRBD1 (6 bases). Germline loops: CDR1 SEHNR, CDR2 FQNEAQ (reference sequence). The CDR3 is 16 residues long. V shed 1 base and J shed 1 base, with 13 bases lying between them. The CDR3 sequence is CASSLGQVAENTEAFF. CDR3 in DNA: TGTGCCAGCAGCTTAGGACAGGTAGCCGAGAACACTGAAGCTTTCTTT.

The J gene is TRBJ2-7, the V gene TRBV9, with TRBD1 as a possible D gene (7 bases). Germline values: CDR1 SGDLS, CDR2 YYNGEE. The CDR3 runs to 14 residues. The V end was cut by 0 bases, the J end by 3 bases, with 10 bases between. The CDR3 coding sequence is TGTGCCAGCAGCGTAGGGCAGGGGGGCTACGAGCAGTACTTC. Translating it yields CASSVGQGGYEQYF. Looking up the rest from reference TRBV9 and TRBJ2-7 gives the full variable domain: DSGVTQTPKHLITATGQRVTLRCSPRSGDLSVYWYQQSLDQGLQFLIQYYNGEERAKGNILERFSAQQFPDLHSELNLSSLELGDSALYFCASSVGQGGYEQYFGPGTRLTVT.